Described below is a single TCR beta chain sequence and its context. V lost 3 bases to trimming and J lost 2 bases, with 8 bases between them. This CDR3 comprises 15 residues. The germline gives CDR1 LGHDT, CDR2 YNNKEL (reference sequence). TCRdb reprocessed the RT-PCR reads with MiXCR, giving one entry per CDR3 protein. The repertoire holds 550,000 to 750,000 distinct CDR3 sequences, with 14% as singletons. This receptor was taken from a female donor in good health, serving as a healthy control. The sample consisted of memory CD4+ T cells from blood. The rearrangement joins TRBV3-1 to TRBJ2-6; D is possibly TRBD1 (5 bases). CDR3 residues: CASSHQGTGANVLTF. CDR3 DNA sequence: TGTGCCAGCAGCCATCAGGGAACTGGGGCCAACGTCCTGACTTTC.